This T cell receptor (beta chain) was recovered during a study of T cells in Graves' hyperthyroidism and ophthalmopathy. Findings and limits, study-wide: Within blood appeared most thyroid clonotypes that had expanded above 0.001. The model predicted ophthalmopathy a median around 6 months before onset.

The source material, RNA transcripts, was used to amplify TCR beta CDR3 regions. HTBI primers were the set used in a first-round RT-PCR of the TCR CDR3. TCRdb passed the multiplex PCR reads through MiXCR, listing each CDR3 protein once. The sample lists hundreds of thousands of distinct CDR3 sequences; over 12% were seen once. Germline CDR1 and CDR2: SGHDN and FVKESK. Trimming cost V 4 bases and J 4 bases; bases outside gene matches: 16. This CDR3 comprises 18 residues. This clonotype was seen a few times. Antigen specificity is unknown. Active moderate-to-severe ophthalmopathy, Clinical Activity Score at least 3, NOSPECS at least 4, under 3 months' duration. Uncontrolled infection, other autoimmune disease, pregnancy or lactation led to exclusion.

The genes are TRBV14 and TRBJ2-5; TRBD2 matches at 9 bases. Sequenced: blood. This TCR came from a man between 18 and 35 years old with Graves' ophthalmopathy. CDR3 sequence (DNA): TGTGCCAGCAGCCTCGACAGGACGACCGGGACTAGCATAGAGACCCAGTACTTC. Amino acids: CASSLDRTTGTSIETQYF.